A selection of T cell receptor beta chains follows, all from one sample in a study of response to subunit inactivated influenza vaccine. Each CDR3 protein gets one entry after TCRdb re-called the RT-PCR reads with MiXCR. The table has 560,000 or so distinct CDR3 sequences, approximately 7.1% seen once. The material was PBMCs from blood, obtained about 23 months after vaccination. The source is a man between 50 and 70 years old who received an inactivated influenza vaccine. The CDR3 runs from the conserved cysteine through the conserved F or W. The order of the fields is clone size, D gene, J gene, V gene, CDR3 DNA, CDR3 protein. D genes are given only for firm matches. Only part of the rows carry a size: once, few, many, or a class if the clone is expanded.

many,NA,TRBJ2-7,TRBV20-1,TGCAGTGCTAGAGATCTGGAGAGGGAGTACGAGCAGTACTTC,CSARDLEREYEQYF
NA,TRBD1,TRBJ1-2,TRBV7-2,TGTGCCAGCAGCTTAGGATCGGCAGGGGGCGGGGGCTACACCTTC,CASSLGSAGGGGYTF
NA,NA,TRBJ1-4,TRBV20-1,TGCAGTGCTAGAGGAACACACCAGCCTTATGAAAAACTGTTTTTT,CSARGTHQPYEKLFF
NA,TRBD2,TRBJ2-4,TRBV6-2/TRBV6-3,TGTGCCAGCAGTTACTCCCCAAGAACAAGACTAGCTGGAGCCAAAAACATTCAGTACTTC,CASSYSPRTRLAGAKNIQYF
once,TRBD2,TRBJ2-5,TRBV28,TGTGCCAGCGGGGGACTAGCGGGGCTCCAAGAGACCCAGTACTTC,CASGGLAGLQETQYF
many,TRBD1,TRBJ1-2,TRBV4-3,TGCGCCAGCAGCCAAGATCCACAGGGGGCTTATGGCTACACCTTC,CASSQDPQGAYGYTF
NA,TRBD1,TRBJ2-3,TRBV15,TGTGCCACCAGCAGAGATCCCAGGACAGGGCCCCTCGGCACAGATACGCAGTATTTT,CATSRDPRTGPLGTDTQYF
few,NA,TRBJ2-1,TRBV11-2,TGTGCCAGCAGTCTGAACCCAACCTACAATGAGCAGTTCTTC,CASSLNPTYNEQFF
NA,NA,TRBJ2-1,TRBV5-1,TGCGCCAGCAGCCTCCAGGGGGGCTCCTCCATTCTAGCGGCTCAGCAGTTCTTC,CASSLQGGSSILAAQQFF
many,NA,TRBJ2-7,TRBV12-3/TRBV12-4,TGTGCCAGCAGTTTAGTGGTACCGGCTTACGGTGAGCAGTACTTC,CASSLVVPAYGEQYF
NA,TRBD1,TRBJ1-6,TRBV20-1,TGCAGTGCTAGAGAGCTTCCGTCCGGGACAGTGAATTCACCCCTCCACTTT,CSARELPSGTVNSPLHF
few,NA,TRBJ1-1,TRBV7-8,TGTGCCAGCAGCTTAGGCCTCGGGGGGGGAGCTTTCTTT,CASSLGLGGGAFF
few,TRBD2,TRBJ2-4,TRBV5-1,TGCGCCAGCAGCACACAAGCGGGGGGGCCGACCAAAAACATTCAGTACTTC,CASSTQAGGPTKNIQYF
NA,TRBD2,TRBJ2-2,TRBV10-3,TGTGCCATCAGCCCGGGACTAGCGGGGGGCTCGAACACCGGGGAGCTGTTTTTT,CAISPGLAGGSNTGELFF